What follows describes a single T cell receptor (beta chain). Data came from immunoSEQ multiplex PCR; TCRdb stores just in-frame clones and leaves some out. The sample records roughly 15,000 clones, around 78% being singletons. This entry is derived from a study of T cell repertoires in ileal Crohn's disease. The junction had 1 base not matched to a gene; V was cut back by 1 base and J by 8 bases. CDR1 and CDR2 from the germline V gene are SGHVS and FNYEAQ. This CDR3 contains 13 residues. The V and J genes are TRBV7-6 and TRBJ1-1, with TRBD1 identical over 10 bases. The sequenced sample consisted of ileal tissue. This sequence originates from an adult with Crohn's disease. The CDR3 nucleotides read TGTGCCAGCAGCTTAGGACAGGGGGCAGAAGCTTTCTTT. Protein product: CASSLGQGAEAFF.